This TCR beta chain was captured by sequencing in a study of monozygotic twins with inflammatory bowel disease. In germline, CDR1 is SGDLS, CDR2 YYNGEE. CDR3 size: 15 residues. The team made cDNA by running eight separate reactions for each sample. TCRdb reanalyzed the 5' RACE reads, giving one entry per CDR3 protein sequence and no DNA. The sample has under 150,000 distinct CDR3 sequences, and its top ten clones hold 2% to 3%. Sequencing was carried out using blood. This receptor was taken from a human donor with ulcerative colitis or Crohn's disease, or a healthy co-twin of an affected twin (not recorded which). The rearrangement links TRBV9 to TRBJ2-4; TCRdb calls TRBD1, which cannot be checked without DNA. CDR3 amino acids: CASSPGQGGTYIQYF.